The following is a T cell receptor (beta chain) sequence with its context. What it binds is unknown. Time point in this sample: week 11, during vaccination. Every vaccine dose comprised 300 ug of mutant IDH1 20-mer peptide plus topical imiquimod. The sample comes from a study of a mutant IDH1 vaccine in newly diagnosed glioma. Turning to the study itself: Vaccine administration was initiated 4-6 weeks following radiotherapy alone, or with temozolomide cycles. Sex among treated patients split 62.5% male, around 38% female; mean age was approximately 40 years. The study's findings and limits: Across multiple MHC alleles, around 93% of patients had vaccine-induced responses.

The repertoire was sequenced with immunoSEQ multiplex PCR; TCRdb's copy has only in-frame clones and lacks some. This table has about 130,000 clones, 80% appearing once. Germline values: CDR1 ENHRY, CDR2 SYGVKD. Between the trimmed V and J ends, which lost 4 bases and 6 bases, there was a span of 12 bases. The CDR3 extends over 13 amino acids. Sequences were derived from PBMCs, sampled from a glioma patient whose treatment included an IDH1 peptide vaccine. This receptor was identified in a man in his forties with glioma. The chain carries TRBV10-3 and TRBJ1-2, with D possibly being TRBD1 (5 bases). This CDR3 is CAISAETGNGYTF. CDR3 DNA sequence: TGTGCCATCAGTGCTGAAACAGGCAATGGCTACACCTTC.